This T cell receptor (beta chain) was sequenced for a study of low-dose radiotherapy and immunotherapy resistance in tumors (dated by TCRdb to between 2021 and 2023). Describing the broader study: In Cohort 1, each fraction delivered 0.5 Gy every 2 weeks, and the prescribed total PTV dose was 6.5 Gy. In Cohort 2, 1 Gy per fraction was delivered every two weeks, for a total of 13 Gy over 26 weeks. Patients were given nivolumab as a 240 mg flat dose every two weeks and ipilimumab at 1 mg/kg every six weeks, with both drugs delivered intravenously. Cyclophosphamide 200 mg/m2 was given intravenously every two weeks, one day before each radiation and immunotherapy administration. Starting on cycle 1 day 1, patients took 300 mg of aspirin by mouth once a day for four cycles. Superscript III and a set of TRAV- and TRBV-specific primers were used to synthesize first-strand cDNA, so that both TCRalpha and TCRbeta chains were covered. No randomization into treatment groups was done for the people taking part in the trial. Eight patients were included in the translational analysis: three from the first dose cohort and the first five from the second dose cohort.

In the paper's terms, the time point label means: after trial treatment. Read against the paper, the sample's treatment or condition label means: LDRT plus nivolumab, ipilimumab, low-dose cyclophosphamide and aspirin (RACIN trial). Donors were enrolled in RACIN, a single-arm phase I dose-escalation trial combining nivolumab, ipilimumab, aspirin, low-dose cyclophosphamide and low-dose radiotherapy. To be eligible, a patient needed to have an advanced solid tumor that was TIL-negative. CDR1 and CDR2, per the germline V gene (reference sequence), are MNHNY and SVGAGI. The CDR3 starts with the cysteine, ends with the phenylalanine, and has 16 residues. The CDR3 DNA has 48 bases and is translated from base 1. V is cut by 6 bases and J by 4 bases, and the space between the germline ends is 21 bases. The instrument given in TCRdb is Illumina HiSeq 2500. A roughly 19-cycle PCR with Phusion amplified the TCRs, pairing a constant-region primer with the adapter that was attached to the V primers. The isolated mRNA was amplified using the MessageAmp II aRNA Amplification Kit, with in vitro transcription performed for roughly 15 hours at 37 degrees C. mRNA for TCR sequencing was isolated with the Dynabeads mRNA DIRECT Purification Kit. A second approximately 25-cycle Phusion PCR added indexed Illumina adapters, and products were purified with AMPure XP beads. The source study handled its data this way. Using custom Perl scripts, TCR sequences encoding the same protein were pooled, out-of-frame sequences were removed, and the abundance of each clonotype was computed. Any TCR sequence supported by only a single read was excluded from analysis. The metrics used to describe the repertoires included Shannon entropy, Gini index, clonality, richness, and the frequency of TCRs shared between repertoires. In-frame beta chains were kept once TCRdb had trimmed the public reads at Q25 with fastp and called clones with MiXCR. Duplicate CDR3 protein sequences are folded into a single record with the most common DNA and genes. For this entry, the V and J calls and clone size follow TCRdb and not the study's own pipeline. The sample yields some 53,000 distinct CDR3 sequences; approximately 33% were counted once. The leading ten clones occupy 8% to 9% of the sample.

This clonotype appeared a single time. This receptor's antigen is unknown. No per-base quality is available; no much larger clone lies one base away. One read alone is weak evidence. Rearrangement joined TRBV6-6 to TRBJ2-5, and TRBD2 may be the D gene, going by 6 matching bases. This sequence originates from a male donor with rectosigmoid adenocarcinoma. The material sequenced was PBMCs, taken after low-dose radiotherapy plus immunotherapy. The CDR3 region has the sequence CASSLLTGGSGETQYF. The base sequence is TGTGCCAGCAGCCTGTTAACAGGAGGGTCGGGAGAGACCCAGTACTTC.